This TCR beta chain was observed in a study of T-cell memory formation after mild COVID-19. Overall study findings and caveats: Pre-infection memory contained some responding clones, which suggested that cross-reactive memory had joined. The SARS-CoV-2 specificity of second-wave clones reaching peak at day 37 remained unverified. Among clones contracting day 15 to 85, CD4/CD8 was balanced, whereas later expanders leaned CD4+.

The sample holds a few counts of this clonotype. What it binds is not known. Germline V CDR1 and CDR2: LNHDA, SQIVND (reference sequence). There are 16 residues in the CDR3. V lost 3 bases and J 4 bases, leaving 17 bases between the germline ends. Barcoded TCR alpha and TCR beta cDNA libraries with UMIs came from 5'RACE using constant-segment primers. TCRdb called the 5' RACE reads again in MiXCR, with one record for every CDR3 protein. The profile shows 450,000 to 650,000 distinct CDR3 sequences, more than 15% of them singletons. The TCR was taken from an adult woman who had mild COVID-19 (a few samples of this study predate the infection). Cell type and time point are not known. Sequenced: PBMCs or a T cell subset sorted from them (not recorded which). The chain uses TRBV19 and TRBJ2-3, with D perhaps TRBD2 (6 bases). The CDR3 loop reads CASSMFAGSSADTQYF. In nucleotides, the CDR3 is TGTGCCAGTAGTATGTTCGCGGGAAGTAGCGCAGATACGCAGTATTTT.